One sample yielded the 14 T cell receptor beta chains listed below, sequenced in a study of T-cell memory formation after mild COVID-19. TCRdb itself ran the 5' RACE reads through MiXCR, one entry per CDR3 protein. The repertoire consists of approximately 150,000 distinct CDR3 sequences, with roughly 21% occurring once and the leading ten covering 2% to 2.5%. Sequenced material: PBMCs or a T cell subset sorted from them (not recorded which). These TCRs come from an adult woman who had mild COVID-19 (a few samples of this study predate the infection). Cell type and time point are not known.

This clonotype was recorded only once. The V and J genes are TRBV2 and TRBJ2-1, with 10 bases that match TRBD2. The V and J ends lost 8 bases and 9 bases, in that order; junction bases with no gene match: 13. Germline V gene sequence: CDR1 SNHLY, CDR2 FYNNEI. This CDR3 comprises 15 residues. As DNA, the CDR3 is TGTGCCAGCCGTTTCCTAGCGGGAGAGGGGATTGAGCAGTTCTTC. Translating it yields CASRFLAGEGIEQFF. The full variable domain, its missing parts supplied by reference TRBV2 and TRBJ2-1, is EPEVTQTPSHQVTQMGQEVILRCVPISNHLYFYWYRQILGQKVEFLVSFYNNEISEKSEIFDDQFSVERPDGSNFTLKIRSTKLEDSAMYFCASRFLAGEGIEQFFGPGTRLTVL.

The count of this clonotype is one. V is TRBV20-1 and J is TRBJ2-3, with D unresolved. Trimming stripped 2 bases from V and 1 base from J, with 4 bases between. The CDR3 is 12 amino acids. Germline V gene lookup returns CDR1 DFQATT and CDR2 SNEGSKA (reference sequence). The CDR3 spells CSARQGTDTQYF. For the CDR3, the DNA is TGCAGTGCTAGACAGGGCACAGATACGCAGTATTTT.

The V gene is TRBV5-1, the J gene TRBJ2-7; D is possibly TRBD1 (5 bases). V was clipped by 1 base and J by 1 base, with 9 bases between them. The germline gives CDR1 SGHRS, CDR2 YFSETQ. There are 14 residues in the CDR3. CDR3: CASSLTGDSYEQYF. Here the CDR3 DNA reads TGCGCCAGCAGCTTGACAGGAGATTCCTACGAGCAGTACTTC.

This CDR3 reads CSARTGGRSTGELFF. Written as DNA, the CDR3 is TGCAGTGCTCGAACCGGGGGGCGGAGCACCGGGGAGCTGTTTTTT. This chain uses TRBV20-1 with TRBJ2-2; perhaps TRBD2 as D (7 bases). V was clipped by 5 bases and J by 4 bases, with 17 bases between them. Germline loops: CDR1 DFQATT, CDR2 SNEGSKA (reference sequence). The CDR3 spans 15 residues.

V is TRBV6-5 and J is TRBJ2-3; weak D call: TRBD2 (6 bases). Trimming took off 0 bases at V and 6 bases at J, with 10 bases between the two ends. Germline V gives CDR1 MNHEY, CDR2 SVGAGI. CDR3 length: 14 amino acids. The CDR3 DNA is TGTGCCAGCAGTTACTCGGAGGGGAAGGATACGCAGTATTTT. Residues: CASSYSEGKDTQYF.

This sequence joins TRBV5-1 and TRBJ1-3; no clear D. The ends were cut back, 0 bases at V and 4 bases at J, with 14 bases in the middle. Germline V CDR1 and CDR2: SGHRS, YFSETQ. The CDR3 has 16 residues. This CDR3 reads CASSLGHPSVGNTIYF. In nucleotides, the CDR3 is TGCGCCAGCAGCTTGGGACACCCGAGCGTCGGAAACACCATATATTTT.

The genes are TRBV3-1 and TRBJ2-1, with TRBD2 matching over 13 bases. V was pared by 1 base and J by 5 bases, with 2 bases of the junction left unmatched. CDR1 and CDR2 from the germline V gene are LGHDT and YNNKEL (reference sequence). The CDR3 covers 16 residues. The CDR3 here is CASSQGTSGGNNEQFF. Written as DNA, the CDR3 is TGTGCCAGCAGCCAAGGGACTAGCGGGGGAAACAATGAGCAGTTCTTC.

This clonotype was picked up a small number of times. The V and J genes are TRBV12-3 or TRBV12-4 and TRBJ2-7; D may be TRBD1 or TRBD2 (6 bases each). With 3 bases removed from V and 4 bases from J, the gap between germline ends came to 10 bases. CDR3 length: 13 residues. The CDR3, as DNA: TGTGCCAGCAGTTTTGAGGGGGGATACGAGCAGTACTTC. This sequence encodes CASSFEGGYEQYF.

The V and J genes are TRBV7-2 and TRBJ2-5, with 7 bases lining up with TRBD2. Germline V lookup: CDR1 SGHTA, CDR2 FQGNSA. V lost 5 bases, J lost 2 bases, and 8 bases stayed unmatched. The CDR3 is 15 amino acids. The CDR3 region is CASSDWGLLQETQYF. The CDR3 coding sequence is TGTGCCAGCAGCGACTGGGGACTACTACAAGAGACCCAGTACTTC.

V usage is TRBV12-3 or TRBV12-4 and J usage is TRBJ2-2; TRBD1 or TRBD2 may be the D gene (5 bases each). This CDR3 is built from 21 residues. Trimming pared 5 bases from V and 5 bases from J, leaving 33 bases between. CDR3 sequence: CASSEKVLASGSDKPTGELFF. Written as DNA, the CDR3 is TGTGCCAGCAGTGAGAAAGTGTTGGCCAGCGGATCGGACAAGCCGACCGGGGAGCTGTTTTTT.

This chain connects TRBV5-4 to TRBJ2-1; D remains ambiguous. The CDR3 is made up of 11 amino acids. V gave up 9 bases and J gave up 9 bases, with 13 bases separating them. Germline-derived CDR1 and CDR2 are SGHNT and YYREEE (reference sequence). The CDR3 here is CATVLWGEQFF. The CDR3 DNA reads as TGTGCCACCGTTCTATGGGGTGAGCAGTTCTTC.

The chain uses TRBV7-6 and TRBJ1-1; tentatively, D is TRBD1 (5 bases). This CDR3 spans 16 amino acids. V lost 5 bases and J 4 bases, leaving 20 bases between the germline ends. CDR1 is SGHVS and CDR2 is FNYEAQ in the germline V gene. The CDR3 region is CASSLGPLGMGTEAFF. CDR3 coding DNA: TGTGCCAGCAGCCTGGGACCCCTAGGCATGGGCACTGAAGCTTTCTTT.

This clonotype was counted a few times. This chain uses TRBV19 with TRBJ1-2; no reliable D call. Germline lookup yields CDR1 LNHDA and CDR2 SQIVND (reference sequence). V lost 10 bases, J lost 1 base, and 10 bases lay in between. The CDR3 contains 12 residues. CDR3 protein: CATKEGNYGYTF. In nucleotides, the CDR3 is TGTGCCACCAAGGAGGGTAACTATGGCTACACCTTC.

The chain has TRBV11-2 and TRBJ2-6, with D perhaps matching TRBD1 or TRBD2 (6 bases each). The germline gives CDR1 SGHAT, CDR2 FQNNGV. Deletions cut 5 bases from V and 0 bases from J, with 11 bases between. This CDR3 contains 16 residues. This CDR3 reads CASSMRGDSGANVLTF. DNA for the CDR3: TGTGCCAGCAGCATGAGGGGGGACTCTGGGGCCAACGTCCTGACTTTC.